These T cell receptor beta chains were read from a single sample in a study of T-cell reconstitution after alpha-beta-depleted transplantation in children. TCRdb ran MiXCR on the PCR reads and lists one entry per CDR3 protein. The repertoire consists of roughly 670,000 distinct CDR3 sequences, with 10% to 15% occurring once and the leading ten covering 0.79%. Here the sequenced sample was PBMCs, taken before TCRalphabeta/CD19-depleted stem cell transplant. Source of these receptors: a girl aged 2 to 9 with congenital amegakaryocytic thrombocytopenia, due to receive a stem cell transplant. The conserved cysteine and the conserved F or W are not part of the CDR3 here. A D gene is named only where the DNA matches it firmly.

d_gene: TRBD1; j_gene: TRBJ2-2; v_gene: TRBV20-1; CDR3aa: SARPPTGAFTGELF
d_gene: TRBD2; j_gene: TRBJ2-3; v_gene: TRBV5-1; CDR3aa: ASSLGLAGLPGDTQY
d_gene: -; j_gene: TRBJ2-3; v_gene: TRBV15; CDR3aa: ATSTGLADTQY
d_gene: -; j_gene: TRBJ2-1; v_gene: TRBV20-1; CDR3aa: SARDQGQRKDEQF
d_gene: -; j_gene: TRBJ2-3; v_gene: TRBV6-2/TRBV6-3; CDR3aa: ASSSFAAEGTDTQY
d_gene: -; j_gene: TRBJ1-6; v_gene: TRBV12-3/TRBV12-4; CDR3aa: ASSPTRESPLH
d_gene: TRBD2; j_gene: TRBJ2-1; v_gene: TRBV2; CDR3aa: ASVGLGNNEQF
d_gene: -; j_gene: TRBJ1-5; v_gene: TRBV15; CDR3aa: ATSRDPFNQPQH
d_gene: TRBD1; j_gene: TRBJ2-7; v_gene: TRBV30; CDR3aa: AWRVRDRSNYEQY
d_gene: -; j_gene: TRBJ2-3; v_gene: TRBV6-1; CDR3aa: ASSPQQGDFTDTQY
d_gene: TRBD2; j_gene: TRBJ2-5; v_gene: TRBV5-1; CDR3aa: ASSRLGLAGGIQETQY
d_gene: TRBD2; j_gene: TRBJ2-7; v_gene: TRBV7-9; CDR3aa: ASSSTKPGLAGDEQY
d_gene: -; j_gene: TRBJ2-2; v_gene: TRBV29-1; CDR3aa: QEAGELF
d_gene: TRBD1; j_gene: TRBJ1-3; v_gene: TRBV7-2; CDR3aa: ASSPQTGGNTIY
d_gene: TRBD2; j_gene: TRBJ2-3; v_gene: TRBV27; CDR3aa: ASRTGGSVSDTQY
d_gene: -; j_gene: TRBJ2-6; v_gene: TRBV5-1; CDR3aa: ASSLGASGANVLT
d_gene: -; j_gene: TRBJ1-1; v_gene: TRBV7-9; CDR3aa: ASSLSPGEAF
d_gene: -; j_gene: TRBJ2-2; v_gene: TRBV20-1; CDR3aa: SSRRLDTGELF
d_gene: TRBD2; j_gene: TRBJ2-5; v_gene: TRBV12-3/TRBV12-4; CDR3aa: ATGLGRETQY
d_gene: TRBD1; j_gene: TRBJ2-7; v_gene: TRBV5-1; CDR3aa: ASSLYLGTGRVVGEQY
d_gene: TRBD2; j_gene: TRBJ2-3; v_gene: TRBV7-9; CDR3aa: ASSPRGLAGGGTQY
d_gene: TRBD2; j_gene: TRBJ2-3; v_gene: TRBV20-1; CDR3aa: SASGRAQY
d_gene: -; j_gene: TRBJ2-3; v_gene: TRBV9; CDR3aa: ASSVRVTDTQY
d_gene: TRBD1; j_gene: TRBJ1-2; v_gene: TRBV5-1; CDR3aa: ASSLEPGQGAGGYT
d_gene: -; j_gene: TRBJ1-2; v_gene: TRBV12-3/TRBV12-4; CDR3aa: TSSLGGGPSGPNYGYT
d_gene: TRBD2; j_gene: TRBJ2-3; v_gene: TRBV2; CDR3aa: ATSRGVSTDTQY
d_gene: -; j_gene: TRBJ1-2; v_gene: TRBV27; CDR3aa: ASSFAGGVRDGYT
d_gene: -; j_gene: TRBJ2-7; v_gene: TRBV9; CDR3aa: ASSPRSLNYGEQY
d_gene: -; j_gene: TRBJ2-1; v_gene: TRBV6-1; CDR3aa: ASSPKLRNNEQF
d_gene: -; j_gene: TRBJ1-2; v_gene: TRBV7-9; CDR3aa: ASSLDGRSFGYT
d_gene: -; j_gene: TRBJ2-7; v_gene: TRBV5-1; CDR3aa: ASSLAPPESYEQY
d_gene: TRBD2; j_gene: TRBJ2-1; v_gene: TRBV12-3/TRBV12-4; CDR3aa: ASRGTSGSSYNEQF
d_gene: TRBD1; j_gene: TRBJ1-1; v_gene: TRBV5-1; CDR3aa: ASRPPKVGRGTNTEAF
d_gene: -; j_gene: TRBJ1-1; v_gene: TRBV30; CDR3aa: AWRLLGGFTEAF
d_gene: TRBD1; j_gene: TRBJ1-6; v_gene: TRBV5-1; CDR3aa: ASSRQGRNSPLH
d_gene: -; j_gene: TRBJ2-3; v_gene: TRBV3-1; CDR3aa: ASSQLPLWGASDTQY
d_gene: TRBD1; j_gene: TRBJ2-1; v_gene: TRBV5-1; CDR3aa: ASSLGGTGSNEQF
d_gene: -; j_gene: TRBJ2-1; v_gene: TRBV6-2/TRBV6-3; CDR3aa: ASSWGGRLGEQF
d_gene: -; j_gene: TRBJ1-4; v_gene: TRBV7-9; CDR3aa: ASSFLEKLF
d_gene: -; j_gene: TRBJ2-1; v_gene: TRBV20-1; CDR3aa: SARDSDRAYYNEQF
d_gene: TRBD2; j_gene: TRBJ2-4; v_gene: TRBV20-1; CDR3aa: SARDGGRADLGYIQY
d_gene: -; j_gene: TRBJ2-1; v_gene: TRBV27; CDR3aa: ASSLGTGRSYNEQF
d_gene: -; j_gene: TRBJ1-5; v_gene: TRBV4-1; CDR3aa: ASSQGHQGNQPQH
d_gene: -; j_gene: TRBJ2-1; v_gene: TRBV12-5; CDR3aa: ASGFDSNWHEQF
d_gene: TRBD2; j_gene: TRBJ2-7; v_gene: TRBV7-8; CDR3aa: ASSLFRTSLEQY
d_gene: -; j_gene: TRBJ2-1; v_gene: TRBV12-3/TRBV12-4; CDR3aa: ASSLGGTLGYNEQF
d_gene: TRBD2; j_gene: TRBJ2-7; v_gene: TRBV30; CDR3aa: AWSSFRVFSGLASYEQY
d_gene: -; j_gene: TRBJ2-7; v_gene: TRBV28; CDR3aa: ASSPLNYEQY
d_gene: TRBD1; j_gene: TRBJ2-2; v_gene: TRBV5-1; CDR3aa: ASSLAGTVNTGELF
d_gene: -; j_gene: TRBJ1-3; v_gene: TRBV7-2; CDR3aa: ASSLVPWSGHTIY
d_gene: TRBD2; j_gene: TRBJ2-1; v_gene: TRBV20-1; CDR3aa: SARDSQAGGPLGEQF
d_gene: TRBD1; j_gene: TRBJ1-4; v_gene: TRBV29-1; CDR3aa: SVGTGDEKLF
d_gene: -; j_gene: TRBJ2-1; v_gene: TRBV20-1; CDR3aa: SAYGGGLYNEQF
d_gene: -; j_gene: TRBJ2-3; v_gene: TRBV5-6; CDR3aa: ARGPEERLDTQY
d_gene: TRBD1; j_gene: TRBJ2-3; v_gene: TRBV12-3/TRBV12-4; CDR3aa: ASTPDRVLTDTQY
d_gene: TRBD2; j_gene: TRBJ2-4; v_gene: TRBV5-1; CDR3aa: ASSTDPRLAGVNVQY
d_gene: -; j_gene: TRBJ2-3; v_gene: TRBV11-2; CDR3aa: ASSYRAPSTDTQY
d_gene: TRBD1; j_gene: TRBJ2-1; v_gene: TRBV19; CDR3aa: ASRGDRVGGSYNEQF
d_gene: -; j_gene: TRBJ2-1; v_gene: TRBV25-1; CDR3aa: ASSDYNEQF
d_gene: -; j_gene: TRBJ2-7; v_gene: TRBV7-9; CDR3aa: ASSLADPNTYEQY